The subject of this entry is one T cell receptor (beta chain). The data derive from a study of cytomegalovirus exposure and HLA in healthy donors. Primers included in the PCR were 60 Vbeta and 13 Jbeta primers. Data came from immunoSEQ multiplex PCR; TCRdb stores just in-frame clones and leaves some out. The sample comprises about 110,000 clones, around 84% of which are singletons, and about a fifth rests with the top ten. The receptor was isolated from a young man in good health and CMV-seropositive. Sequencing used PBMCs.

In DNA, the CDR3 is TGCGCCAGCAGCCGACAGGGGACGGCAAGTACTGAAGCTTTCTTT. This codes for CASSRQGTASTEAFF. The V and J genes are TRBV5-1 and TRBJ1-1; 8 nucleotides align to TRBD1. CDR1 is SGHRS and CDR2 is YFSETQ in the germline V gene. This CDR3 is built from 15 residues. The junction had 10 bases not matched to a gene; V was cut back by 4 bases and J by 5 bases.